The 15 T cell receptor beta chains given below trace back to one sample, sequenced in a study of post-analysis software for immune sequencing data. cDNA libraries of TCR beta carried unique molecular identifiers. One entry per CDR3 protein results from TCRdb running MiXCR on the PCR reads. The top ten clones hold 10% to 12% of a sample with hundreds of thousands of distinct CDR3 sequences, 55% to 60% of them seen once. General observations from the study: In patients, TRBV5-6, TRBV5-1 and TRBV20-1 belonged to several TRBV segments found more frequently than in controls.

No cognate antigen is known for these TCRs. The sequencing sample was made of blood. The source is a girl aged 2 to 9 with multiple sclerosis.

This chain connects TRBV29-1 to TRBJ1-1; the match to TRBD1 covers 10 bases. The CDR3 sequence is 15 residues long. With 6 bases clipped from V and 0 bases from J, the junction kept 7 bases outside the gene matches. The germline V gene encodes CDR1 SQVTM and CDR2 ANQGSEA. The CDR3 DNA reads as TGCAGCGTCACAACCGGGACAGGGGTGAACACTGAAGCTTTCTTT. Its translation is CSVTTGTGVNTEAFF.

By share, this clonotype ranks as medium-sized. This sequence joins TRBV20-1 and TRBJ2-5, with 9 positions matching TRBD1. Trimming at V came to 4 bases and at J to 2 bases, leaving 8 bases not matched to a gene. Germline CDR1 DFQATT, CDR2 SNEGSKA (reference sequence). There are 15 residues in the CDR3. The CDR3 bases are TGCAGTGCTAAGGGTACAGGGGGCCATCAAGAGACCCAGTACTTC. Protein: CSAKGTGGHQETQYF.

A remark on this clonotype: A junction boundary mismatches the germline segment, possibly from a read error. This chain links TRBV11-3 with TRBJ2-1, with 12 bases fitting TRBD2. This CDR3 has 14 amino acids. The germline V gene has CDR1 SGHNT and CDR2 YENEEA. CDR3 region: CVSSSGLAGSEQFF. CDR3 sequence (DNA): TGTGTCAGCAGCTCTGGACTAGCGGGAAGTGAGCAGTTCTTC.

This chain connects TRBV2 to TRBJ2-1; tentatively, D is TRBD2 (6 bases). The CDR3 spans 14 residues. V was pared by 1 base and J by 8 bases, with 12 bases between. CDR1 and CDR2 (germline): SNHLY, FYNNEI. The CDR3 protein is CASSEGLAKDEQFF. The CDR3 nucleotides are TGTGCCAGCAGTGAAGGGCTAGCGAAGGATGAGCAGTTCTTC.

This clonotype appeared a few times. This chain links TRBV29-1 with TRBJ2-1; D is uncertain. The CDR3 is 11 residues long. Trimming removed 3 bases at V and 10 bases at J, with 10 bases between. The germline V gene has CDR1 SQVTM and CDR2 ANQGSEA. CDR3 coding DNA: TGCAGCGTTGATCCGTCCGGGGAGCAGTTCTTC. It translates to CSVDPSGEQFF.

Only a few counts were recorded for this clonotype. The V and J genes are TRBV4-1 and TRBJ2-1; possible D gene TRBD1, 6 bases. CDR3 size: 15 residues. Between the trimmed V and J ends, which lost 4 bases and 9 bases, there was a span of 19 bases. Germline loops: CDR1 MGHRA, CDR2 YSYEKL. The CDR3 region has the DNA TGCGCCAGCAGCCCAGGGGAACTAGTTTTTGGTGAGCAGTTCTTC. This gives the protein CASSPGELVFGEQFF.

V and J are TRBV13 and TRBJ2-3; TRBD2 agrees at 7 bases. The V segment lost 0 bases and the J segment 1 base; nucleotides outside the gene matches: 4. The germline gives CDR1 PRHDT, CDR2 FYEKMQ (reference sequence). CDR3 length equals 16 residues. The CDR3 reads CASSLGGGYRTDTQYF. CDR3 nucleotides: TGTGCCAGCAGCTTAGGCGGGGGGTATCGCACAGATACGCAGTATTTT.

The rearrangement joins TRBV13 to TRBJ1-2, with 9 positions matching TRBD1. This CDR3 is 14 amino acids long. CDR1 is PRHDT and CDR2 is FYEKMQ in the germline V gene (reference sequence). The ends lost 5 bases at V and 7 bases at J; junction bases unmatched: 8. The CDR3 is CASSDGQGFAGYTF. CDR3 DNA sequence: TGTGCCAGCAGCGACGGACAGGGGTTCGCTGGCTACACCTTC.

V is TRBV10-3 and J is TRBJ2-7, with a possible D match to TRBD1 (5 bases). Germline lookup yields CDR1 ENHRY and CDR2 SYGVKD. The CDR3 loop spans 16 amino acids. The ends were cut back, 0 bases at V and 1 base at J, with 13 bases in the middle. The CDR3 spells CAISESDGAVSYEQYF. CDR3 bases: TGTGCCATCAGTGAGTCTGATGGGGCAGTTTCCTACGAGCAGTACTTC.

V usage is TRBV7-9 and J usage is TRBJ1-4; 9 bases map to TRBD1. The CDR3 contains 14 residues. V dropped 6 bases and J dropped 6; count of bases not matched to a gene: 5. CDR1 and CDR2 from the germline V gene are SEHNR and FQNEAQ (reference sequence). CDR3: CASRRTGDDEKLFF. The DNA of the CDR3 is TGTGCCAGCAGGCGGACAGGGGATGATGAAAAACTGTTTTTT.

In this sample, this clonotype turned up a few times. This rearrangement joins TRBV28 to TRBJ1-2; possibly TRBD1 for D (5 bases). The CDR3 has 13 residues. Germline loops: CDR1 MDHEN, CDR2 SYDVKM. The V and J ends lost 1 base and 7 bases respectively, with 10 bases between them. CDR3 coding DNA: TGTGCCAGCAGTTTATTAGGGGCGGGTGGCTACACCTTC. Its protein product is CASSLLGAGGYTF.

CDR3 DNA: TGCGCCAGCAGCCAAGGGAACGTGCAGATGGCCAAAAACATTCAGTACTTC. Its translation: CASSQGNVQMAKNIQYF. The V and J genes are TRBV4-3 and TRBJ2-4; D gene unclear. The CDR3 has 17 amino acids. Trimming stripped 1 base from V and 1 base from J, with 14 bases between. The germline V gene encodes CDR1 LGHNA and CDR2 YSLEER.

This chain connects TRBV15 to TRBJ1-4; D might be TRBD1 (6 bases). Germline V gene lookup returns CDR1 LNHNV and CDR2 YYDKDF (reference sequence). Trimming took off 1 base at V and 8 bases at J, with 14 bases between the two ends. The CDR3 extends over 15 amino acids. CDR3 sequence (DNA): TGTGCCACCAGCAGAGTAGGGGGGCAGTGGGAAAAACTGTTTTTT. Protein sequence: CATSRVGGQWEKLFF.

This clonotype was counted between two and nine times. The J gene is TRBJ2-1, the V gene TRBV7-2, with TRBD1 as a possible D gene (6 bases). The CDR3 runs to 15 residues. Germline-derived CDR1 and CDR2 are SGHTA and FQGNSA. Trimming left V 2 bases short and J 6 bases short, with 14 bases between. CDR3 DNA sequence: TGTGCCAGCAGCTTATCCCAGGGGTTAGGCAATGAGCAGTTCTTC. Protein sequence: CASSLSQGLGNEQFF.

The chain links TRBV10-3 to TRBJ2-7, with D possibly TRBD2 on 6 matching bases. The ends were cut back, 6 bases at V and 0 bases at J, with 12 bases in the middle. CDR1 is ENHRY and CDR2 is SYGVKD in the germline V gene. The CDR3 spans 14 residues. The CDR3 reads CAISPEGGSYEQYF. In DNA form, the CDR3 reads TGTGCCATCAGCCCGGAGGGCGGCTCCTACGAGCAGTACTTC.